Only a few counts were recorded for the clone carrying this TCR beta chain. The antigen remains unidentified. The data were obtained in a study of T cells in Graves' hyperthyroidism and ophthalmopathy. As for the study in general: Peripheral blood sampling occurred at initial diagnosis, before any treatment.

Used for diagnoses were clinical symptoms, serum thyroxine and TRAb, thyroid ultrasound and orbital computed tomography. Notes on the study in general: Most expanded thyroid clonotypes above 0.001 also appeared in blood.

Amplification targeted TCR beta CDR3 regions from RNA transcripts. Using the HTBI primer set, a first-round RT-PCR was run on the TCR CDR3. TCRdb called the multiplex PCR reads again in MiXCR, with one record for every CDR3 protein. The table shows approximately 370,000 distinct CDR3 sequences, with about 17% occurring only once. The CDR3 consists of 14 residues. V lost 0 bases to trimming and J lost 6 bases, with 15 bases between them. Germline V CDR1 and CDR2: GTSNPN, SVGIG (reference sequence). Sequenced: blood. The gene calls are TRBV30 and TRBJ2-7; D may correspond to TRBD1 or TRBD2 (5 bases each). The receptor comes from a woman aged 30 to 39 with Graves' hyperthyroidism that later progressed to Graves' ophthalmopathy. This chain's CDR3 is CAWSVTGGRGEQYF. CDR3 nucleotides: TGTGCCTGGAGTGTAACTGGGGGTCGAGGCGAGCAGTACTTC.